This T cell receptor (beta chain) appears in the sequencing data of a study of blood T cell repertoires in COVID-19. Generated by immunoSEQ multiplex PCR, the TCRdb table keeps only in-frame clones and is missing some. The sample yields about 410,000 clones, around 92% seen once. Cohorts were based on clinical histories the participants reported. The ends were cut back, 4 bases at V and 3 bases at J, with 9 bases in the middle. The CDR3 totals 14 residues. Germline V gene lookup returns CDR1 LNHDA and CDR2 SQIVND (reference sequence). Sequences were obtained from PBMCs or T cells enriched from blood (not recorded which). The chain has TRBV19 and TRBJ1-4; the D gene is possibly TRBD1 (6 bases). The clonotype comes from a woman in her twenties or thirties who had recovered from COVID-19. The CDR3 DNA follows: TGTGCCAGTAGTAAGCGACAGGCTAATGAAAAACTGTTTTTT. It encodes CASSKRQANEKLFF.